This T cell receptor beta chain originates from a study of blood T cell repertoires in COVID-19. At the level of the study: The cDNA or gDNA used as material had been derived from T cells, B-cell-depleted T cells, or PBMCs.

Only in-frame clones appear in the TCRdb table, and some are missing; sequencing was by immunoSEQ multiplex PCR. The sample yields 60,000 to 75,000 clones, 75% to 90% seen once. The CDR3 consists of 11 residues. Losses at the gene ends were 5 bases for V and 3 bases for J; bases not matched to a gene: 0. Germline lookup yields CDR1 DFQATT and CDR2 SNEGSKA (reference sequence). This clone has just a few counts. Source material: peripheral blood. The sequence was obtained from a man aged 45-65 years with active COVID-19. The rearrangement links TRBV20-1 to TRBJ2-7; TRBD2 aligns across 8 bases. The CDR3 sequence is CSAGTSYEQYF. In DNA, the CDR3 is TGCAGTGCTGGGACTAGCTACGAGCAGTACTTC.